The subject of this entry is one T cell receptor (beta chain). The trim removed 6 bases at V and 7 bases at J, leaving 14 bases unmatched. Germline V CDR1 and CDR2: WNHNN, SYGVQD (reference sequence). The CDR3 covers 16 residues. The data belong to a study of blood T cell repertoires in COVID-19. Using immunoSEQ multiplex PCR, the repertoire was profiled, and TCRdb retains in-frame clones only, with some absent. The sample lists about 82,000 clones; 85% were seen once. Material: peripheral blood. This TCR came from a man aged 80 or over with active or convalescent COVID-19. The chain carries TRBV10-1 and TRBJ2-1; 8 bases are shared with TRBD2. The CDR3 region is CASSAGAFRGGNEQFF. CDR3 sequence (DNA): TGCGCCAGCAGCGCCGGGGCCTTTCGCGGGGGGAATGAGCAGTTCTTC.